This section outlines one T cell receptor (beta chain) sequence together with its context. Its target is unknown. PCR used 60 Vbeta primers and 13 Jbeta primers. Libraries were prepared by immunoSEQ multiplex PCR; TCRdb keeps only in-frame clonotypes and omits some of them. In the table there are 150,000 to 200,000 clones, roughly 68% of which are singletons. CDR1 and CDR2 (germline): ENHRY, SYGVKD. The CDR3 length is 14 residues. V was trimmed by 4 bases and J by 5 bases, leaving 15 bases between them. The sample comes from a study of cytomegalovirus exposure and HLA in healthy donors. Overall study results and limits: In a later analysis, donors in an Asian-associated ancestry cluster reportedly had fewer N-insertions in productive TCRs than the cohort mean.

This chain joins TRBV10-3 and TRBJ2-7, with D perhaps TRBD2 (6 bases). Sequenced material: PBMCs. This clonotype was obtained from a young woman in good health and CMV-seronegative. The CDR3 sequence: CAISAARGLHEQYF. The CDR3 region has the DNA TGTGCCATCAGTGCGGCTCGGGGACTTCACGAGCAGTACTTC.